This T cell receptor beta chain appears in the sequencing data of a study of T-cell memory formation after mild COVID-19. As for the study in general: Across donors, TCR clusters were largely donor specific. Findings and limits, study-wide: Contracting CD8+ clones were enriched in EMRA, CD4+ mainly in CM and EM. In pre-infection memory, a portion of responding clones appeared, which suggested that cross-reactive memory joined.

From 5'RACE with constant-segment primers came TCR alpha and TCR beta cDNA libraries that carried sample barcodes and UMIs. TCRdb reprocessed the 5' RACE reads via MiXCR and lists one record per CDR3 protein. The table shows roughly 280,000 distinct CDR3 sequences, with under 20% occurring only once. Concerning this clonotype itself: Its antigen is undetermined.

The V end was cut by 0 bases, the J end by 2 bases, with 5 bases between. The CDR3 contains 14 residues. Germline CDR1 reads DFQATT; CDR2 reads SNEGSKA (reference sequence). The clonotype originates from a man aged 18 to 35 who had mild COVID-19 (a few samples of this study predate the infection). Cell type and time point are not known. V and J are TRBV20-1 and TRBJ1-6; no clear D. The source material was PBMCs or a T cell subset sorted from them (not recorded which). CDR3: CSARDMAYNSPLHF. The CDR3 DNA sequence: TGCAGTGCTAGAGATATGGCCTATAATTCACCCCTCCACTTT.